These 9 T cell receptor beta chains were sequenced from one sample in a study of blood T cell repertoires in COVID-19. Assay used: immunoSEQ multiplex PCR; TCRdb lists only in-frame clones, some missing. The table has around 240,000 clones, around 86% seen once. Sequencing input: PBMCs or T cells enriched from blood (not recorded which). All receptors derive from a woman aged 45-65 years who had recovered from COVID-19.

The chain uses TRBV30 and TRBJ2-3, with 9 bases lining up with TRBD2. The CDR3 sequence is 18 residues long. Trimming removed 5 bases from V and 2 bases from J; junction bases left unmatched: 17. Germline CDR1 GTSNPN, CDR2 SVGIG (reference sequence). The CDR3 loop reads CAWDPGVAGVGNTDTQYF. The DNA of the CDR3 is TGTGCCTGGGACCCCGGGGTAGCGGGAGTCGGGAACACAGATACGCAGTATTTT.

The rearrangement joins TRBV28 to TRBJ2-1, with a tentative D call TRBD2 (5 bases). Trimming left V 7 bases short and J 1 base short, with 14 bases between. The V gene's germline CDR1 is MDHEN and CDR2 SYDVKM. There are 15 residues in the CDR3. The CDR3 protein is CASTAADSSYNEQFF. The CDR3 coding sequence is TGTGCCAGCACCGCGGCGGACTCGTCCTACAATGAGCAGTTCTTC.

This clone was found a few times. This chain joins TRBV10-2 and TRBJ2-1; 9 positions match TRBD2. Germline CDR1 and CDR2: WSHSY and SAAADI. The CDR3 has 18 amino acids. J gave up 5 bases and V 3 bases, and 14 bases lay outside the gene matches. Here the CDR3 reads CASSDVGLAYTRHNEQFF. DNA for the CDR3: TGCGCCAGCAGTGACGTAGGACTAGCGTACACACGACACAATGAGCAGTTCTTC.

The rearrangement links TRBV7-9 to TRBJ2-3; tentatively, D is TRBD1 (7 bases). Germline values: CDR1 SEHNR, CDR2 FQNEAQ (reference sequence). There are 14 residues in the CDR3. The V end lost 5 bases, the J end lost 0 bases, and 9 bases lay between the germline ends. The CDR3 nucleotides read TGTGCCAGCAGCGCAGGGGGGAGCACAGATACGCAGTATTTT. It is translated as CASSAGGSTDTQYF. The entire variable domain, with the rest obtained from reference TRBV7-9 and TRBJ2-3, is as follows: DTGVSQNPRHKITKRGQNVTFRCDPISEHNRLYWYRQTLGQGPEFLTYFQNEAQLEKSRLLSDRFSAERPKGSFSTLEIQRTEQGDSAMYLCASSAGGSTDTQYFGPGTRLTVL.

The chain is built from TRBV7-9 and TRBJ1-3; a possible D gene is TRBD1 (6 bases). V lost 1 base, J lost 1 base, and 8 bases lay in between. The CDR3 length is 15 residues. Germline V CDR1 and CDR2: SEHNR, FQNEAQ (reference sequence). The CDR3 sequence is CASSLVQGSGNTIYF. CDR3 in DNA: TGTGCCAGCAGCTTAGTACAGGGTTCTGGAAACACCATATATTTT.

The gene calls are TRBV20-1 and TRBJ1-4; D is undetermined. CDR3 length: 15 residues. Germline-derived CDR1 and CDR2 are DFQATT and SNEGSKA (reference sequence). The V gene lost 3 bases and the J gene lost 1 base, with 12 bases spanning the gap. The CDR3 protein is CSASDSRGTNEKLFF. The CDR3 DNA sequence: TGCAGTGCTAGTGACTCACGGGGAACTAATGAAAAACTGTTTTTT.

The chain combines TRBV28 with TRBJ2-1; no clear D gene. The germline V gene has CDR1 MDHEN and CDR2 SYDVKM. There are 14 residues in the CDR3. The germline V and J ends were trimmed by 6 bases and 10 bases, with 19 bases remaining between them. CDR3 bases: TGTGCCAGCAGCCACACCCTAGGCCAGATGGAGCAGTTCTTC. As protein: CASSHTLGQMEQFF.

The J gene is TRBJ2-7, the V gene TRBV4-1; 8 positions match TRBD2. The CDR3 length is 15 residues. Trimming at V came to 4 bases and at J to 6 bases, leaving 11 bases not matched to a gene. Germline CDR1 and CDR2: MGHRA and YSYEKL. The CDR3 bases are TGCGCCAGCAGCCCGGGGGGGGCTTTCTTGGGCGAGCAGTACTTC. This encodes CASSPGGAFLGEQYF.

This chain uses TRBV4-1 with TRBJ1-2; no definite D call. This CDR3 comprises 13 residues. The V end was cut by 1 base, the J end by 6 bases, with 9 bases between. Per the germline V gene, CDR1 is MGHRA and CDR2 is YSYEKL. The chain's CDR3 is CASSQAGTDGYTF. In DNA, the CDR3 is TGCGCCAGCAGCCAAGCTGGTACTGATGGCTACACCTTC.